The 2 T cell receptor beta chains reported below all come from one sample, sequenced in a study of CXCR3-negative and CXCR3-positive naive CD8 T cells. The TRB libraries of cDNA were built by UMI-labeled 5' RACE. TCRdb re-called the 5' RACE reads and gives one entry per CDR3 protein, without DNA. This sample contains under 150,000 distinct CDR3 sequences. Study findings and constraints: Naive cells positive for CXCR3 carried more hydrophobic TRB CDR3s than CXCR3-negative ones.

For these TCRs, the target antigens are not known. The sample was naive CXCR3+ CD8+ T cells from blood. The subset here: CD45RO-CCR7+CD27+CD95- naive CD8+ T cells expressing CXCR3 (TNR3+). The receptors originated from a human donor in good health. Some clones in this sample may be carry-over from other donors' samples.

V usage is TRBV7-9 and J usage is TRBJ2-6. The CDR3 contains 17 residues. CDR1 SEHNR and CDR2 FQNEAQ come from the germline V gene (reference sequence). CDR3 sequence reads: CASSLAVTHSGANVLTF.

V usage is TRBV29-1 and J usage is TRBJ2-7; TCRdb's assignment of TRBD2 cannot be checked, as there is no DNA. The CDR3 contains 12 residues. Germline V gives CDR1 SQVTM, CDR2 ANQGSEA. The CDR3 sequence: CSVLAGVSEQYF.